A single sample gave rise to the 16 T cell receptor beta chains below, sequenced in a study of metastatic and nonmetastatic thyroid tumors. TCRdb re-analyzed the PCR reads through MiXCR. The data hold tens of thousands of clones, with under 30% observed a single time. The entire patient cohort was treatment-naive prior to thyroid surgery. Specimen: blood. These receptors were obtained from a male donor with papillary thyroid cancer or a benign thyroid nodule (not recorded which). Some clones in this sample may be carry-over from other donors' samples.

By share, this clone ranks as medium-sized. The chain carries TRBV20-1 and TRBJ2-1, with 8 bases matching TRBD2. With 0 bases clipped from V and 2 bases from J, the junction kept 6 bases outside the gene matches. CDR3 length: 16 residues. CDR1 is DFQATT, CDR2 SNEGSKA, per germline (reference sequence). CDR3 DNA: TGCAGTGCTAGAGATTTAGTTAGCGGGACCTACAATGAGCAGTTCTTC. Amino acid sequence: CSARDLVSGTYNEQFF.

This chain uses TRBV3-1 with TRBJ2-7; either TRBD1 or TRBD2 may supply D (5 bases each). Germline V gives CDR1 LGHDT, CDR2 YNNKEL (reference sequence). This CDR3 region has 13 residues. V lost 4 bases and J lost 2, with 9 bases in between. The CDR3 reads CASSPGTTYEQYF. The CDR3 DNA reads TGTGCCAGCAGCCCCGGGACCACCTACGAGCAGTACTTC.

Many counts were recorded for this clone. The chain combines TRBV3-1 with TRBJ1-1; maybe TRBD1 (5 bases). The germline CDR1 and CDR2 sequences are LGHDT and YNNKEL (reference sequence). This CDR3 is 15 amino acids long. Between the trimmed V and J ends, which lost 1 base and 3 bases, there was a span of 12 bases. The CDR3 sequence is CASSQGAGRDTEAFF. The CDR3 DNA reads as TGTGCCAGCAGCCAAGGAGCAGGGCGGGACACTGAAGCTTTCTTT.

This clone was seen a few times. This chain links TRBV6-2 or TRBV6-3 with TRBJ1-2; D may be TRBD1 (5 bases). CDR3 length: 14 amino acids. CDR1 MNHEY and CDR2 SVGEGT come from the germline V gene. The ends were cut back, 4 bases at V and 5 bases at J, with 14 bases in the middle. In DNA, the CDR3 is TGTGCCAGCAGTTCGCGGACACCCCCATATGGCTACACCTTC. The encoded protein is CASSSRTPPYGYTF.

CDR3 DNA: TGTGCCAGCAGTGAATCAGGGGACAGAGGTTACAATCAGCCCCAGCATTTT. Residues: CASSESGDRGYNQPQHF. V is TRBV6-1 and J is TRBJ1-5, with 7 bases lining up with TRBD1. The CDR3 has 17 amino acids. From germline, CDR1 is MNHNS and CDR2 SASEGT. Germline trimming cut 2 bases from V and 3 bases from J; bases unmatched to any gene: 10.

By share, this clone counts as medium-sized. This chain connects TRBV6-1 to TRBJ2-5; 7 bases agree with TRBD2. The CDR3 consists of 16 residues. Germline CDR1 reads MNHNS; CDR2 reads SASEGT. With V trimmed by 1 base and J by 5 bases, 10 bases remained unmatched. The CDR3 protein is CASSEVGGSGGETQYF. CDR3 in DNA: TGTGCCAGCAGTGAAGTGGGCGGGAGTGGAGGGGAGACCCAGTACTTC.

CDR3 coding DNA: TGCGCCAGCAGCTCGAATTACATGTCAGATACGCAGTATTTT. This codes for CASSSNYMSDTQYF. The chain links TRBV5-1 to TRBJ2-3, with D unresolved. Per germline, CDR1 SGHRS and CDR2 YFSETQ. Trimming took 3 bases from V and 4 from J, leaving 12 bases between them. The CDR3 contains 14 residues.

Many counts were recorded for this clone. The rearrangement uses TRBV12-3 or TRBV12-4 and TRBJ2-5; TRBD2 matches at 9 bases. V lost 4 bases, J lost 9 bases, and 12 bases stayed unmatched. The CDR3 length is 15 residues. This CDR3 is CASSSGGLALGAQYF. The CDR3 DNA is TGTGCCAGCAGTTCGGGGGGACTAGCCCTCGGGGCCCAGTACTTC.

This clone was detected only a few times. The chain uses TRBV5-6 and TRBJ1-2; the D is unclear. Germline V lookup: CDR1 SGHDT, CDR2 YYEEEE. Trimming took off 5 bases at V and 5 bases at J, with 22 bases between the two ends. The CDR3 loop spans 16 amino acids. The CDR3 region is CASSFGRFGGDYGYTF. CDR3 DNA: TGTGCCAGCAGTTTTGGTCGGTTCGGCGGAGATTATGGCTACACCTTC.

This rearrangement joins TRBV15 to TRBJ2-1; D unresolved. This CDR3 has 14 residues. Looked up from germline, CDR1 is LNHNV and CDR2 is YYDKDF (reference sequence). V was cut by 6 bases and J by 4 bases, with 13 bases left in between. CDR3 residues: CATREQQEYNEQFF. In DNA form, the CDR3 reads TGTGCCACCAGAGAGCAGCAAGAGTACAATGAGCAGTTCTTC.

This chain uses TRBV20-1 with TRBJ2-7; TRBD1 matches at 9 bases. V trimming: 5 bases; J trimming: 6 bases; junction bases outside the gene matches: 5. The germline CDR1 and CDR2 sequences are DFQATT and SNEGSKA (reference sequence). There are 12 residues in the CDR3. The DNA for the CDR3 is TGCAGTGCTGTAAGGACAGGGGTCGAGCAGTACTTC. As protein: CSAVRTGVEQYF.

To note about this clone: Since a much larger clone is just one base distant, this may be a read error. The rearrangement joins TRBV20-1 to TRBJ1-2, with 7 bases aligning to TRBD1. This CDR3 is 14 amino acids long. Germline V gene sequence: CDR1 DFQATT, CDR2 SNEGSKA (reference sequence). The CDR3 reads CSAGDGQDDYGYTF. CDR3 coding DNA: TGCAGTGCTGGAGACGGACAGGACGACTATGGCTACACCTTC.

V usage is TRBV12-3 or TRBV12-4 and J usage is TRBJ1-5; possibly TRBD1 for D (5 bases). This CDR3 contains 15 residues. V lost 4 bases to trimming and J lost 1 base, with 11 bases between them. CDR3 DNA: TGTGCCAGCAGTTCCCGGGGGGTGAGCAATCAGCCCCAGCATTTT. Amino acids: CASSSRGVSNQPQHF.

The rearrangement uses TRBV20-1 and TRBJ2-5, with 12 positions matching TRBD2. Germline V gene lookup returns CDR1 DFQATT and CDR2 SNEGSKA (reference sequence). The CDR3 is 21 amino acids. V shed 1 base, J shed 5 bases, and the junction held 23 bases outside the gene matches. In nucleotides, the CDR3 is TGCAGTGCTAGAGCATCTAAATTAAGGGCTAGCGGGAGGGCCCGTGGGGAGACCCAGTACTTC. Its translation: CSARASKLRASGRARGETQYF.

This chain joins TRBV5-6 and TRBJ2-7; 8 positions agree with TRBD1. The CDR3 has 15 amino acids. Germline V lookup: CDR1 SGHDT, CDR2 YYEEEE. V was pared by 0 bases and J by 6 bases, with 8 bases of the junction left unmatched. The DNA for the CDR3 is TGTGCCAGCAGCTTGGAAGGCCAGGGGGCCGGCGAGCAGTACTTC. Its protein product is CASSLEGQGAGEQYF. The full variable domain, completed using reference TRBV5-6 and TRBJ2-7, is DAGVTQSPTHLIKTRGQQVTLRCSPKSGHDTVSWYQQALGQGPQFIFQYYEEEERQRGNFPDRFSGHQFPNYSSELNVNALLLGDSALYLCASSLEGQGAGEQYFGPGTRLTVT.

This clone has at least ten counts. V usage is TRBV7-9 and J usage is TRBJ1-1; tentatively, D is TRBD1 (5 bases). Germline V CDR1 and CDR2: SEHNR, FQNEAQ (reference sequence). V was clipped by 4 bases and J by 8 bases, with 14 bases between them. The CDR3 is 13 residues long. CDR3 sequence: CASSSVRGGEAFF. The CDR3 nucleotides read TGTGCCAGCAGCTCAGTTCGGGGGGGAGAAGCTTTCTTT.